These T cell receptor beta chains were read from a single sample in a study of response to subunit inactivated influenza vaccine. TCRdb used MiXCR to reprocess the RT-PCR reads, holding one entry per CDR3 protein. The sample holds a few hundred thousand distinct CDR3 sequences, less than 15% seen once. The source material was PBMCs from blood, sampled approximately 13 days after vaccination. All receptors come from a man aged 45-65 years who received an inactivated influenza vaccine. Both conserved end residues are part of each CDR3. D genes are given only for firm matches. For some rows the clone size is stated as once, few or many, or as a class when expanded; others skip it.

J,D,size,V,CDR3,DNA
TRBJ2-1,NA,NA,TRBV7-9,CASNKDSYYNEQFF,TGTGCCAGCAACAAGGACAGCTACTACAATGAGCAGTTCTTC
TRBJ2-5,TRBD1,NA,TRBV5-1,CASSYAGQGLETQYF,TGCGCCAGCAGCTACGCGGGACAGGGTCTAGAGACCCAGTACTTC
TRBJ1-2,NA,NA,TRBV20-1,CSASVITAREGYTF,TGCAGTGCTAGCGTTATCACGGCAAGAGAGGGCTACACCTTC
TRBJ2-5,NA,NA,TRBV25-1,CASSEVQNSRQETQYF,TGTGCCAGCAGTGAGGTTCAGAATAGCAGACAAGAGACCCAGTACTTC
TRBJ2-3,TRBD1,NA,TRBV12-3/TRBV12-4,CASRYRGTDTQYF,TGTGCGAGTCGCTACAGGGGAACAGATACGCAGTATTTT
TRBJ2-7,TRBD2,few,TRBV5-1,CASSLVGSSGGRFYEQYF,TGCGCCAGCAGCTTGGTGGGCAGTTCGGGCGGGAGGTTCTACGAGCAGTACTTC
TRBJ2-7,TRBD1,many,TRBV7-2,CASRRAGTGSYEQYF,TGTGCCAGCAGACGGGCCGGGACAGGGTCCTACGAGCAGTACTTC
TRBJ2-7,NA,many,TRBV5-1,CASSTQGNEQYF,TGCGCCAGCAGTACGCAGGGAAACGAGCAGTACTTC
TRBJ2-1,TRBD2,NA,TRBV29-1,CSVEELAGIYNEQFF,TGCAGCGTTGAAGAACTAGCGGGAATCTACAATGAGCAGTTCTTC
TRBJ2-3,TRBD2,few,TRBV27,CASRKLAVSTDTQYF,TGTGCCAGCAGAAAACTAGCGGTGAGCACAGATACGCAGTATTTT
TRBJ2-5,NA,few,TRBV5-1,CASKKASALQETQYF,TGCGCCAGCAAAAAGGCTAGCGCTCTCCAAGAGACCCAGTACTTC
TRBJ2-1,TRBD1,few,TRBV5-5,CASSASITGGDYYNEQFF,TGTGCCAGCAGCGCCTCCATCACAGGGGGAGACTATTACAATGAGCAGTTCTTC
TRBJ2-1,TRBD1,NA,TRBV3-1,CASSQEGTGSPEQFF,TGTGCCAGCAGCCAAGAGGGGACAGGGTCCCCTGAGCAGTTCTTC
TRBJ2-4,TRBD1,few,TRBV5-1,CASRGTGENIQYF,TGCGCCAGCAGAGGGACAGGGGAAAACATTCAGTACTTC
TRBJ2-6,NA,NA,TRBV3-1,CASSQVYFPGANVLTF,TGTGCCAGCAGCCAAGTATATTTCCCTGGGGCCAACGTCCTGACTTTC
TRBJ2-7,TRBD1,many,TRBV7-6,CASSLVGQGNYEQYF,TGTGCCAGCAGCTTAGTTGGACAGGGGAACTACGAGCAGTACTTC
TRBJ2-2,NA,NA,TRBV29-1,CSVVDTGELFF,TGCAGCGTTGTTGACACCGGGGAGCTGTTTTTT
TRBJ2-2,NA,few,TRBV20-1,CSGRGGITGELFF,TGCAGTGGGAGGGGGGGGATTACCGGGGAGCTGTTTTTT
TRBJ2-7,NA,many,TRBV5-6,CASSSLGEQYF,TGTGCCAGCAGCTCCTTGGGCGAGCAGTACTTC
TRBJ1-2,TRBD1,few,TRBV29-1,CSVDGTGEDYGYTF,TGCAGCGTTGACGGGACAGGGGAGGACTATGGCTACACCTTC
TRBJ2-1,NA,many,TRBV4-1,CASSQVASPYNEQFF,TGCGCCAGCAGCCAAGTCGCCTCGCCCTACAATGAGCAGTTCTTC
TRBJ2-4,TRBD2,few,TRBV20-1,CSAREREGLRGSIQYF,TGCAGTGCTAGAGAGCGGGAGGGCCTCCGCGGGAGCATTCAGTACTTC
TRBJ2-3,TRBD2,NA,TRBV20-1,CSARGASGVDTQYF,TGCAGTGCTAGAGGCGCTAGCGGGGTAGATACGCAGTATTTT
TRBJ2-5,NA,few,TRBV29-1,CSVAGRQQETQYF,TGCAGCGTTGCGGGACGGCAGCAAGAGACCCAGTACTTC
TRBJ1-1,TRBD1,NA,TRBV5-1,CASSWDRGSTEAFF,TGCGCCAGCAGCTGGGACAGGGGTTCCACTGAAGCTTTCTTT
TRBJ1-3,NA,NA,TRBV4-3,CASSQDLGKFRNTIYF,TGCGCCAGCAGCCAAGATCTGGGGAAATTCAGAAACACCATATATTTT
TRBJ2-1,TRBD1,many,TRBV14,CASSPGTAYNEQFF,TGTGCCAGCAGCCCCGGGACAGCCTACAATGAGCAGTTCTTC
TRBJ2-7,NA,NA,TRBV5-1,CASSLPGSAGRYEQYF,TGCGCCAGCAGCTTGCCGGGTTCCGCAGGGAGATACGAGCAGTACTTC
TRBJ2-2,NA,few,TRBV7-2,CASSPWGSLTAGELFF,TGTGCCAGCAGCCCATGGGGCAGCCTTACCGCCGGGGAGCTGTTTTTT
TRBJ2-5,NA,few,TRBV6-2/TRBV6-3,CASQSGGKTQYF,TGTGCCAGCCAATCCGGCGGGAAGACCCAGTACTTC
TRBJ2-7,TRBD1,NA,TRBV28,CASSPRTGGSREQYF,TGTGCCAGCAGTCCCAGGACAGGGGGAAGCCGCGAGCAGTACTTC
TRBJ2-3,TRBD2,few,TRBV20-1,CSARDLGGRISGTQYF,TGCAGTGCTAGAGATCTGGGCGGGAGGATCTCGGGTACGCAGTATTTT
TRBJ2-3,NA,few,TRBV3-1,CASSQVGEEADTQYF,TGTGCCAGCAGCCAAGTGGGGGAGGAAGCAGATACGCAGTATTTT
TRBJ1-2,NA,many,TRBV12-3/TRBV12-4,CASSLEQARGYTF,TGTGCCAGCAGTTTAGAACAGGCAAGGGGCTACACCTTC
TRBJ2-2,NA,few,TRBV7-9,CASSGLGLFF,TGTGCCAGCAGCGGCCTGGGGCTGTTTTTT
TRBJ2-3,TRBD1,NA,TRBV12-3/TRBV12-4,CASSKGQGANTQCF,TGTGCCAGCAGCAAAGGACAGGGGGCGAATACGCAGTGTTTT
TRBJ1-4,TRBD1,NA,TRBV6-5,CASSSHRGNEKLFF,TGTGCCAGCAGTTCCCACAGGGGAAATGAAAAACTGTTTTTT
TRBJ1-5,TRBD1,NA,TRBV10-3,CAISTDRGNQPQHF,TGTGCCATCAGTACCGACAGGGGCAATCAGCCCCAGCATTTT
TRBJ2-7,TRBD1,many,TRBV29-1,CSVARTGEFDEQYF,TGCAGCGTCGCCCGGACAGGGGAATTTGACGAGCAGTACTTC
TRBJ2-2,NA,many,TRBV7-9,CASSLLVGSTGELFF,TGTGCCAGCAGCTTACTAGTCGGGAGCACCGGGGAGCTGTTTTTT
TRBJ1-1,NA,NA,TRBV20-1,CSVPEAFF,TGCAGTGTCCCTGAAGCTTTCTTT
TRBJ2-2,TRBD1,NA,TRBV14,CASSYRGWTGELFF,TGTGCCAGCAGCTACAGGGGCTGGACCGGGGAGCTGTTTTTT
TRBJ2-7,TRBD2,few,TRBV27,CASSPRTSGNEQYF,TGTGCCAGCAGCCCAAGGACTAGCGGAAACGAGCAGTACTTC
TRBJ1-2,NA,few,TRBV20-1,CSATTANYGYTF,TGCAGTGCTACGACAGCTAACTATGGCTACACCTTC
TRBJ2-7,TRBD2,NA,TRBV7-3,CASSPSGLAGNEQYF,TGTGCCAGCAGCCCTTCGGGACTAGCGGGCAACGAGCAGTACTTC
TRBJ2-1,NA,NA,TRBV20-1,CSARDPFTPNNEQFF,TGCAGTGCTAGAGATCCATTTACTCCTAACAATGAGCAGTTCTTC
TRBJ2-7,NA,many,TRBV7-6,CASSLGYNSYEQYF,TGTGCCAGCAGCCTAGGCTACAACTCCTACGAGCAGTACTTC
TRBJ1-1,NA,NA,TRBV28,CASSARPGKGGTEAFF,TGTGCCAGCAGCGCTAGGCCCGGGAAGGGGGGCACTGAAGCTTTCTTT
TRBJ1-6,NA,many,TRBV3-1,CASSQTRWLPLHF,TGTGCCAGCAGCCAAACAAGGTGGTTGCCCCTCCACTTT
TRBJ2-3,TRBD2,NA,TRBV5-1,CASSLAGAGGYTDTQYF,TGCGCCAGCAGCTTGGCCGGAGCGGGGGGCTACACAGATACGCAGTATTTT
TRBJ2-1,TRBD1,few,TRBV11-2,CASSLRTGPGNEQFF,TGTGCCAGCAGCTTACGGACAGGGCCAGGCAATGAGCAGTTCTTC
TRBJ2-7,NA,few,TRBV7-2,CASSLGPSGLYEQYF,TGTGCCAGCAGCTTAGGACCCTCCGGATTATACGAGCAGTACTTC
TRBJ2-3,TRBD1,NA,TRBV12-3/TRBV12-4,CASSPDRGRTDTQYF,TGTGCCAGCAGCCCGGACAGGGGACGGACAGATACGCAGTATTTT
TRBJ2-7,NA,NA,TRBV6-2/TRBV6-3,CASSYETYEQYF,TGTGCCAGCAGTTACGAAACCTACGAGCAGTACTTC
TRBJ1-1,NA,few,TRBV10-3,CAIRKTEAFF,TGTGCCATCAGGAAGACGGAAGCTTTCTTT